What follows are 21 T cell receptor beta chains derived from one specimen sequenced in a study of blood T cell repertoires in COVID-19. Here immunoSEQ multiplex PCR was the method, and the copy in TCRdb shows in-frame clones only, minus some. This table holds some 320,000 clones, around 90% found once. Sequenced material: PBMCs or T cells enriched from blood (not recorded which). Receptors originate from a man in his fifties or sixties who had recovered from COVID-19.

This clone occurred once. This sequence joins TRBV12-3 or TRBV12-4 and TRBJ2-3, with a weak D call TRBD2 (6 bases). V lost 7 bases to trimming and J lost 8 bases, with 10 bases between them. There are 11 residues in the CDR3. The CDR3 protein is CASTEGGTQYF. CDR3 sequence (DNA): TGTGCCAGCACGGAGGGAGGTACGCAGTATTTT.

This sequence joins TRBV14 and TRBJ2-1, with D perhaps matching TRBD2 (6 bases). The germline V and J ends were trimmed by 1 base and 0 bases, with 13 bases remaining between them. Germline-derived CDR1 and CDR2 are SGHDN and FVKESK. This CDR3 comprises 17 residues. In nucleotides, the CDR3 is TGTGCCAGCAGCCAAGTTATAGGACTAAGCTCCTACAATGAGCAGTTCTTC. As protein: CASSQVIGLSSYNEQFF.

The chain uses TRBV6-2 or TRBV6-3 and TRBJ2-1; TRBD2 agrees at 11 bases. The CDR3 consists of 17 residues. Germline V CDR1 and CDR2: MNHEY, SVGEGT. V lost 0 bases, J lost 8 bases, and 9 bases stayed unmatched. The DNA of the CDR3 is TGTGCCAGCAGTTACTCGATACTAGCGGGAGTTTCAGATGAGCAGTTCTTC. Translation: CASSYSILAGVSDEQFF.

This sequence joins TRBV6-5 and TRBJ1-1; TRBD1 is a possible D gene (5 bases). Looked up from germline, CDR1 is MNHEY and CDR2 is SVGAGI. This CDR3 spans 13 amino acids. The ends were cut back, 8 bases at V and 5 bases at J, with 15 bases in the middle. CDR3 region: CASQLGGGTEAFF. In DNA, the CDR3 is TGTGCCAGCCAACTGGGGGGGGGAACTGAAGCTTTCTTT.

CDR3 sequence (DNA): TGTGCCAGCAGTTCTGACAGGGGGTTAGATGAAGCTTTCTTT. Protein product: CASSSDRGLDEAFF. The genes are TRBV2 and TRBJ1-1; 9 nucleotides agree with TRBD1. The V segment lost 5 bases and the J segment 7 bases; nucleotides outside the gene matches: 8. The CDR3 totals 14 residues. CDR1 is SNHLY, CDR2 FYNNEI, per germline. Combining the CDR3 with reference TRBV2 and TRBJ1-1 gives the whole variable domain EPEVTQTPSHQVTQMGQEVILRCVPISNHLYFYWYRQILGQKVEFLVSFYNNEISEKSEIFDDQFSVERPDGSNFTLKIRSTKLEDSAMYFCASSSDRGLDEAFFGQGTRLTVV.

This rearrangement joins TRBV6-8 to TRBJ1-5; no clear D gene. Trimming removed 6 bases from V and 9 bases from J, with 6 bases in between. The germline V gene encodes CDR1 MNHGY and CDR2 SAAAGT. The CDR3 runs to 10 residues. The chain's CDR3 is CASRSWPQHF. CDR3 DNA sequence: TGTGCCAGCAGGTCATGGCCCCAGCATTTT.

The V and J genes are TRBV18 and TRBJ1-6, with 8 bases matching TRBD1. V lost 1 base and J lost 4; bases outside the gene matches: 6. CDR1 is KGHSH, CDR2 LQKENI, per germline. This CDR3 has 17 residues. The CDR3 loop reads CASSPLGTGDYNSPLHF. Here the CDR3 DNA reads TGTGCCAGCTCACCACTCGGGACAGGCGATTATAATTCACCCCTCCACTTT.

The J gene is TRBJ2-6, the V gene TRBV11-3; D may be TRBD2 (7 bases). The CDR3 covers 20 residues. Trimming removed 0 bases from V and 0 bases from J, with 18 bases in between. In germline, CDR1 is SGHNT, CDR2 YENEEA. CDR3 DNA: TGTGCCAGCAGCTTAGATAGGGGAGGGGGACTACTCTCTGGGGCCAACGTCCTGACTTTC. It yields the protein CASSLDRGGGLLSGANVLTF.

The gene calls are TRBV6-5 and TRBJ1-1; TRBD1 agrees at 8 bases. V dropped 6 bases and J dropped 8; count of bases not matched to a gene: 5. Per the germline V gene, CDR1 is MNHEY and CDR2 is SVGAGI. The CDR3 length is 12 residues. The CDR3 DNA sequence: TGTGCCAGCAGAGGACAGGGACGGGAAGCTTTCTTT. Translation gives CASRGQGREAFF.

This clone was picked up a small number of times. The V call is TRBV7-3, the J call TRBJ1-1; D is uncertain. Trimming removed 4 bases at V and 5 bases at J, with 14 bases between. The CDR3 has 14 residues. CDR1 and CDR2 (germline): SGHTA, FQGTGA. CDR3 in DNA: TGTGCCAGCAGCTCCGATCCGGCGGGGACTGAAGCTTTCTTT. Its translation is CASSSDPAGTEAFF.

V is TRBV11-3 and J is TRBJ2-2; maybe TRBD2 (5 bases). The CDR3 consists of 14 residues. V dropped 7 bases and J dropped 0 bases, with 9 bases sitting between them. Germline-derived CDR1 and CDR2 are SGHNT and YENEEA. The CDR3 bases are TGTGCCAGCACACTAGGAACGAACACCGGGGAGCTGTTTTTT. This encodes CASTLGTNTGELFF.

The genes are TRBV18 and TRBJ1-6; D gene ambiguous. The CDR3 length is 13 residues. V lost 3 bases, J lost 5 bases, and 5 bases lay in between. Germline CDR1 KGHSH, CDR2 LQKENI. The CDR3 here is CASSPTDNSPLHF. The CDR3 coding sequence is TGTGCCAGCTCACCCACTGATAATTCACCCCTCCACTTT.

This chain joins TRBV28 and TRBJ2-7; D is ambiguous. The V end lost 6 bases, the J end lost 6 bases, and 3 bases lay between the germline ends. The CDR3 loop spans 9 amino acids. Germline values: CDR1 MDHEN, CDR2 SYDVKM. CDR3 in amino acids: CASSFEQYF. The CDR3 DNA is TGTGCCAGCAGCTTCGAGCAGTACTTC.

This clone has just a few counts. DNA for the CDR3: TGTGCCAGCAGCTCCCGGTCTCAGGGTAGCAATCAGCCCCAGCATTTT. It specifies CASSSRSQGSNQPQHF. This chain uses TRBV7-8 with TRBJ1-5; tentative D call: TRBD1 (5 bases). V was clipped by 4 bases and J by 0 bases, with 13 bases between them. The CDR3 extends over 16 amino acids. CDR1 and CDR2 (germline): SGHVS, FQNEAQ.

In this sample, this clone turned up once. The chain employs TRBV29-1 and TRBJ1-3, with 8 bases fitting TRBD1. Germline V gene data show CDR1 as SQVTM and CDR2 as ANQGSEA. Unmatched junction bases numbered 3, after V lost 4 bases and J lost 4 bases. The CDR3 is made up of 13 amino acids. In DNA form, the CDR3 reads TGCAGCGTTGGGGGGACAGGAGGAAACACCATATATTTT. This encodes CSVGGTGGNTIYF. The complete variable domain, with remaining parts taken from reference TRBV29-1 and TRBJ1-3, reads SAVISQKPSRDICQRGTSLTIQCQVDSQVTMMFWYRQQPGQSLTLIATANQGSEATYESGFVIDKFPISRPNLTFSTLTVSNMSPEDSSIYLCSVGGTGGNTIYFGEGSWLTVV.

The chain couples TRBV7-3 to TRBJ2-1; 14 bases match TRBD2. The CDR3 covers 15 residues. Germline values: CDR1 SGHTA, CDR2 FQGTGA. The junction had 5 bases not matched to a gene; V was cut back by 4 bases and J by 9 bases. The CDR3 DNA sequence: TGTGCCAGCAGCTCGTCCGGGACTAGCGGGAGTGAGCAGTTCTTC. Translation: CASSSSGTSGSEQFF. Full variable domain (outside the CDR3, taken from reference TRBV7-3 and TRBJ2-1): GAGVSQTPSNKVTEKGKYVELRCDPISGHTALYWYRQSLGQGPEFLIYFQGTGAADDSGLPNDRFFAVRPEGSVSTLKIQRTERGDSAVYLCASSSSGTSGSEQFFGPGTRLTVL.

The chain joins TRBV7-2 to TRBJ2-2; no definite D call. The CDR3 loop spans 14 amino acids. Per the germline V gene, CDR1 is SGHTA and CDR2 is FQGNSA. The V end was cut by 1 base, the J end by 5 bases, with 8 bases between. Here the CDR3 DNA reads TGTGCCAGCAGCTTAGAGCCCCTAACCGGGGAGCTGTTTTTT. This gives the protein CASSLEPLTGELFF.

The CDR3: CASSFSYRGGYNSPLHF. The CDR3 DNA sequence: TGTGCCAGCAGCTTTAGCTACAGGGGAGGTTACAATTCACCCCTCCACTTT. The rearrangement uses TRBV7-2 and TRBJ1-6; TRBD1 aligns across 7 bases. J lost 7 bases, V lost 3 bases, and 12 bases had no gene match. Germline CDR1 is SGHTA and CDR2 is FQGNSA. The CDR3 spans 17 residues.

DNA for the CDR3: TGTGCCAGCTCACCAAAGCAGGTTAGCGGGGGCGATACGCAGTATTTT. Protein product: CASSPKQVSGGDTQYF. This sequence joins TRBV18 and TRBJ2-3; 9 bases align to TRBD2. V lost 2 bases to trimming and J lost 6 bases; unmatched junction nucleotides: 9. Germline CDR1 KGHSH, CDR2 LQKENI. The CDR3 is made up of 16 amino acids.

The chain combines TRBV28 with TRBJ1-3; 9 nucleotides align to TRBD1. Germline V CDR1 and CDR2: MDHEN, SYDVKM. The CDR3 totals 16 residues. V gave up 6 bases and J gave up 1 base; unmatched junction bases: 7. The CDR3 spells CASSSLGQGSGNTIYF. In DNA form, the CDR3 reads TGTGCCAGCAGCTCTCTGGGACAGGGATCTGGAAACACCATATATTTT.

The chain links TRBV24-1 to TRBJ2-6; D is ambiguous. Germline loops: CDR1 KGHDR, CDR2 SFDVKD. V was cut by 3 bases and J by 0 bases, with 8 bases left in between. The length of the CDR3 is 16 residues. CDR3 residues: CATSDTHLSGANVLTF. CDR3 sequence (DNA): TGTGCCACCAGTGATACTCACCTCTCTGGGGCCAACGTCCTGACTTTC.